There are many counts of the clone carrying this T cell receptor beta chain. Its antigen is still unknown. The sample originates from a study of CD8 T cells in ankylosing spondylitis. Whole-study results and caveats: Matched ankylosing spondylitis synovial fluid reportedly contained a significantly enriched population of disease-linked clones.

The CDR3 loop spans 18 amino acids. The ends lost 2 bases at V and 3 bases at J; junction bases unmatched: 8. Looked up from germline, CDR1 is SGHAT and CDR2 is FQNNGV. Using its own MiXCR run on the 5' RACE reads, TCRdb lists one record per CDR3 protein. Here the sample spans 340,000 or so distinct CDR3 sequences, roughly 14% being singletons. The chain employs TRBV11-2 and TRBJ2-1; 12 positions agree with TRBD2. The sequenced sample consisted of blood, either unsorted or a sorted T cell fraction (not recorded which). This clonotype was obtained from a male donor with ankylosing spondylitis or in good health (not recorded which). The CDR3: CASSLWPSGGAYYNEQFF. The CDR3 DNA follows: TGTGCCAGCAGCTTATGGCCTAGCGGGGGGGCGTACTACAATGAGCAGTTCTTC.